Below are 17 T cell receptor beta chains sequenced from a single sample in a study of OX40 agonist ivuxolimab in advanced cancers. The repertoire was sequenced with immunoSEQ multiplex PCR; TCRdb's copy has only in-frame clones and lacks some. Here the sample spans around 63,000 clones, roughly 89% being singletons. Sequences were derived from CD4+ or CD8+ T cells sorted from blood, sampled in a trial of the OX40 agonist ivuxolimab. The source of these receptors is an adult with an advanced solid tumor such as melanoma, head and neck, liver or kidney cancer.

The rearrangement joins TRBV7-8 to TRBJ2-7, with D possibly matching TRBD2 (6 bases). Trimming stripped 6 bases from V and 3 bases from J, with 18 bases between. Germline V lookup: CDR1 SGHVS, CDR2 FQNEAQ. This CDR3 has 15 residues. CDR3 sequence (DNA): TGTGCCAGCAGTTCCCAACCACGGGAGAGCTACGAGCAGTACTTC. It encodes CASSSQPRESYEQYF.

The chain couples TRBV18 to TRBJ1-1, with unresolved D. CDR1 and CDR2 (germline): KGHSH, LQKENI. This CDR3 is 15 amino acids long. V was pared by 1 base and J by 1 base, with 10 bases between. The CDR3 bases are TGTGCCAGCTCACCACAGGACTCCCAGAACACTGAAGCTTTCTTT. Encoded protein: CASSPQDSQNTEAFF.

A few counts support this clone. J is TRBJ2-7 and V is TRBV7-8; possibly TRBD1 for D (6 bases). The CDR3 loop spans 14 amino acids. Germline V gives CDR1 SGHVS, CDR2 FQNEAQ. Trimming stripped 5 bases from V and 3 bases from J, with 14 bases between. The CDR3, as DNA: TGTGCCAGCAGCCCTGGACAGCTCCTCTACGAGCAGTACTTC. The encoded protein is CASSPGQLLYEQYF.

The CDR3 is CASSPGTGGLTGAYEQYF. CDR3 bases: TGTGCCAGCAGTCCCGGGACAGGGGGTCTCACAGGGGCCTACGAGCAGTACTTC. This rearrangement joins TRBV27 to TRBJ2-7, with 11 nucleotides matching TRBD1. The germline CDR1 and CDR2 sequences are MNHEY and SMNVEV (reference sequence). CDR3 length equals 18 residues. The trim removed 5 bases at V and 2 bases at J, leaving 14 bases unmatched.

This chain uses TRBV7-9 with TRBJ1-2; tentatively, D is TRBD1 (5 bases). The CDR3 is made up of 15 amino acids. Germline V gene sequence: CDR1 SEHNR, CDR2 FQNEAQ (reference sequence). V lost 4 bases to trimming and J lost 7 bases, with 19 bases between them. CDR3 DNA: TGTGCCAGCAGCTCCCCGACAGCGTCACTCTCTGGCTACACCTTC. As protein: CASSSPTASLSGYTF.

The sample holds one count of this clone. V gene TRBV1 combines with J gene TRBJ2-2; the D segment call TRBD1 is taken from the table without a DNA check. TRBV1 is annotated as a pseudogene. The CDR3 is made up of 15 amino acids. The CDR3 coding sequence is TGCACCAGCAGTCGGGGACAGGGGGCCACCGGGGAGCTGTTTTTT. Translating it yields CTSSRGQGATGELFF.

In this sample, this clone turned up once. The chain joins TRBV10-1 to TRBJ2-3; D gene unclear. Germline V gene sequence: CDR1 WNHNN, CDR2 SYGVQD (reference sequence). The CDR3 loop spans 15 amino acids. Trimming took 6 bases from V and 1 from J, leaving 14 bases between them. The CDR3 DNA sequence: TGCGCCAGCAGAGGCTCAAGGATGCGCACAGATACGCAGTATTTT. Amino acids: CASRGSRMRTDTQYF.

This clone was seen a handful of times. J is TRBJ2-7 and V is TRBV6-1; D is perhaps TRBD1 or TRBD2 (5 bases each). Germline assignment: CDR1 MNHNS and CDR2 SASEGT. The CDR3 length is 13 residues. V was cut by 7 bases and J by 6 bases, with 16 bases left in between. Written as DNA, the CDR3 is TGTGCCAGCACCTTAACTCCGAGGGGCGAGCAGTACTTC. Its protein product is CASTLTPRGEQYF.

The J gene is TRBJ2-7, the V gene TRBV5-4; no firm D call. This CDR3 region has 13 residues. Germline assignment: CDR1 SGHNT and CDR2 YYREEE (reference sequence). V dropped 2 bases and J dropped 2 bases, with 8 bases sitting between them. The DNA for the CDR3 is TGTGCCAGCAGCTTCGCAGGAACCTACGAGCAGTACTTC. Translating gives CASSFAGTYEQYF.

J is TRBJ2-3 and V is TRBV11-2; D not resolved. The CDR3 covers 12 residues. Per the germline V gene, CDR1 is SGHAT and CDR2 is FQNNGV. V shed 6 bases and J shed 3 bases, with 7 bases lying between them. The CDR3 sequence is CASSPPTDTQYF. CDR3 nucleotide sequence: TGTGCCAGCAGTCCCCCTACAGATACGCAGTATTTT.

The chain recombines TRBV11-2 with TRBJ1-2; D is uncertain. CDR1 SGHAT and CDR2 FQNNGV come from the germline V gene. The V and J ends lost 1 base and 4 bases respectively, with 13 bases between them. The length of the CDR3 is 15 residues. CDR3 sequence reads: CASSLGPQVGYGYTF. The CDR3 DNA reads TGTGCCAGCAGCTTAGGACCCCAGGTTGGCTATGGCTACACCTTC.

The V gene is TRBV6-4, the J gene TRBJ2-3; 9 bases align to TRBD2. The CDR3 has 15 amino acids. CDR1 is MRHNA and CDR2 is SNTAGT in the germline V gene. Losses at the gene ends were 3 bases for V and 7 bases for J; bases not matched to a gene: 8. The CDR3: CASSEMAGGPNTQYF. DNA of the CDR3: TGTGCCAGCAGTGAAATGGCGGGGGGGCCTAATACGCAGTATTTT.

The gene calls are TRBV5-1 and TRBJ1-2; D might be TRBD1 (5 bases). Per germline, CDR1 SGHRS and CDR2 YFSETQ. The CDR3 spans 15 residues. Trimming stripped 6 bases from V and 0 bases from J, with 15 bases between. CDR3 coding DNA: TGCGCCAGCAATAAGGACACCGACGCTAACTATGGCTACACCTTC. Encoded protein: CASNKDTDANYGYTF.

This clone appeared once. V usage is TRBV7-2 and J usage is TRBJ2-6; weak D call: TRBD1 (5 bases). The V gene's germline CDR1 is SGHTA and CDR2 FQGNSA. The CDR3 is made up of 16 amino acids. V gave up 5 bases and J gave up 0 bases, with 11 bases separating them. In nucleotides, the CDR3 is TGTGCCAGCAGCGTTGACAGCCTCTCTGGGGCCAACGTCCTGACTTTC. Its protein product is CASSVDSLSGANVLTF. The whole variable domain, remainder taken from reference TRBV7-2 and TRBJ2-6, is GAGVSQSPSNKVTEKGKDVELRCDPISGHTALYWYRQSLGQGLEFLIYFQGNSAPDKSGLPSDRFSAERTGGSVSTLTIQRTQQEDSAVYLCASSVDSLSGANVLTFGAGSRLTVL.

CDR3 bases: TGTGCCAGCAGCTTAGCCTCTGGGGCCAACGTCCTGACTTTC. This codes for CASSLASGANVLTF. The J gene is TRBJ2-6, the V gene TRBV11-2, with D unclear. CDR3 size: 14 residues. Germline loops: CDR1 SGHAT, CDR2 FQNNGV. V dropped 1 base and J dropped 0 bases, with 1 base sitting between them.

The V gene is TRBV5-1, the J gene TRBJ1-2, with D possibly being TRBD1 (6 bases). This CDR3 contains 13 residues. Trimming took 7 bases from V and 2 from J, leaving 12 bases between them. CDR1 and CDR2 (germline): SGHRS, YFSETQ. CDR3 coding DNA: TGCGCCAGCGGGGCAGGGGTCAACTATGGCTACACCTTC. Protein: CASGAGVNYGYTF.

This rearrangement joins TRBV5-1 to TRBJ2-1, with a tentative D call TRBD2 (5 bases). The V gene lost 1 base and the J gene lost 3 bases, with 8 bases spanning the gap. Per the germline V gene, CDR1 is SGHRS and CDR2 is YFSETQ. The CDR3 contains 14 residues. The CDR3 DNA reads as TGCGCCAGCAGCTTGACGGAGGTCTACAATGAGCAGTTCTTC. Encoded protein: CASSLTEVYNEQFF.